In its sample, the clone carrying this TCR beta chain was seen a few times. Its antigen is undetermined. This sample stems from a study of cytomegalovirus exposure and HLA in healthy donors. With 60 Vbeta and 13 Jbeta primers, the PCR was carried out. Sequenced by immunoSEQ multiplex PCR; TCRdb stores in-frame clones only, minus some. The sample records roughly 200,000 clones, roughly 10% being singletons. The donors gave bone marrow, and they were healthy. Germline V gene data show CDR1 as LNHNV and CDR2 as YYDKDF (reference sequence). The CDR3 sequence is 17 residues long. V shed 0 bases, J shed 3 bases, and the junction held 5 bases outside the gene matches. Study conclusions and caveats: In a later analysis, specific HLA alleles were associated with some 16,000 TCR beta sequences at a 0.05 false discovery rate. Earlier analysis yielded a pattern in which most TCR beta V segments were productive about 90% or about 30% of the time.

This chain links TRBV15 with TRBJ2-4; the match to TRBD2 covers 10 bases. The sequenced sample consisted of PBMCs. The source is a woman in her 30s in good health and CMV-seropositive. The CDR3: CATSREGLAGVKNIQYF. The CDR3 bases are TGTGCCACCAGCAGAGAAGGCCTAGCGGGAGTCAAAAACATTCAGTACTTC.